These 21 T cell receptor beta chains share one sample of origin, sequenced in a study of regulatory T cells in long-lasting Graves disease. Libraries of TCR beta came from iRepertoire HTBI primers plus Arm-PCR of CDR3 regions. MiXCR, run by TCRdb on the multiplex PCR reads, gives a single entry per CDR3 protein. The data contain 350,000 to 500,000 distinct CDR3 sequences, less than 15% of them singletons. Described time point: newly diagnosed GD, antithyroid drugs for less than 3 months. Researchers made the TCR library from RNA that was extracted from PBMCs. This same sample was also taken into another study, of T cells in Graves' hyperthyroidism and ophthalmopathy.

This specimen consisted of peripheral blood mononuclear cells (PBMCs), obtained at new diagnosis, from a patient treated with antithyroid drugs. These receptors were collected from a woman aged 50 to 65 with Graves disease.

A note on this clonotype: A far larger clone lies a single base away; this is likely a read error. The gene calls are TRBV6-1 and TRBJ1-1; maybe TRBD1 (5 bases). CDR3 length equals 13 residues. V lost 8 bases to trimming and J lost 0 bases, with 10 bases between them. Per the germline V gene, CDR1 is MNHNS and CDR2 is SASEGT. The CDR3 DNA is TGTGCCAGCGGCGCACAGGTGAACACTGAAGCTTTCTTT. As protein: CASGAQVNTEAFF.

This clonotype has more than one count but fewer than ten. The chain is built from TRBV28 and TRBJ2-5; 9 bases match TRBD2. CDR3 length: 15 amino acids. Unmatched junction bases numbered 10, after V lost 6 bases and J lost 5 bases. In germline, CDR1 is MDHEN, CDR2 SYDVKM. CDR3 amino acids: CASSPISGRVETQYF. DNA for the CDR3: TGTGCCAGCAGCCCGATTAGCGGGAGAGTCGAGACCCAGTACTTC.

This clonotype was seen repeatedly, ten times or more. V usage is TRBV2 and J usage is TRBJ2-3, with TRBD2 matching over 7 bases. The ends lost 7 bases at V and 2 bases at J; junction bases unmatched: 6. Germline CDR1 and CDR2: SNHLY and FYNNEI. CDR3 length equals 14 residues. The CDR3 here is CASTGLLLTDTQYF. The CDR3 region has the DNA TGTGCCAGCACGGGACTACTACTCACAGATACGCAGTATTTT.

CDR3 in DNA: TGTGCCAGCAGTTACCAGGGACTAGCGGGAGGGCCCGTCGAGCAGTACTTC. It yields the protein CASSYQGLAGGPVEQYF. The chain carries TRBV6-9 and TRBJ2-7; 16 nucleotides agree with TRBD2. J gave up 6 bases and V 3 bases, and 8 bases lay outside the gene matches. This CDR3 contains 17 residues. Looked up from germline, CDR1 is MNHGY and CDR2 is SVAAGI.

This clonotype was picked up many times. The V gene is TRBV12-3 or TRBV12-4, the J gene TRBJ2-5; 9 bases agree with TRBD1. The junction had 1 base not matched to a gene; V was cut back by 3 bases and J by 2 bases. The CDR3 totals 14 residues. In DNA, the CDR3 is TGTGCCAGCAGTTTGACAGGGGGTCAAGAGACCCAGTACTTC. Translating gives CASSLTGGQETQYF.

This clonotype was counted between two and nine times. The V call is TRBV5-1, the J call TRBJ2-2; 9 nucleotides align to TRBD2. Germline trimming cut 0 bases from V and 2 bases from J; bases unmatched to any gene: 2. CDR1 is SGHRS and CDR2 is YFSETQ in the germline V gene. This CDR3 contains 16 residues. CDR3 DNA sequence: TGCGCCAGCAGCTTGGGGACTAGCGTAAACACCGGGGAGCTGTTTTTT. Its translation: CASSLGTSVNTGELFF.

Only a few counts were recorded for this clonotype. The gene calls are TRBV10-2 and TRBJ2-7; 12 bases agree with TRBD2. Germline loops: CDR1 WSHSY, CDR2 SAAADI. The CDR3 runs 14 residues. V trimming: 7 bases; J trimming: 4 bases; junction bases outside the gene matches: 5. The CDR3 loop is CASKPLAGGYEQYF. For the CDR3, the DNA is TGCGCCAGCAAACCACTAGCGGGAGGTTACGAGCAGTACTTC.

This clonotype was observed many times. This sequence joins TRBV3-1 and TRBJ2-1; no clear D gene. Trimming stripped 1 base from V and 1 base from J, with 8 bases between. Germline V gene lookup returns CDR1 LGHDT and CDR2 YNNKEL (reference sequence). There are 15 residues in the CDR3. CDR3 sequence (DNA): TGTGCCAGCAGCCAAGGTCAGGAGTCCTACAATGAGCAGTTCTTC. Translating it yields CASSQGQESYNEQFF.

Only a few counts were recorded for this clonotype. The genes are TRBV5-6 and TRBJ2-3; D is possibly TRBD1 (6 bases). CDR1 and CDR2 from the germline V gene are SGHDT and YYEEEE. This CDR3 comprises 15 residues. V was cut by 1 base and J by 3 bases, with 12 bases left in between. The CDR3 DNA follows: TGTGCCAGCAGCTTGAGGACAGAGAATACAGATACGCAGTATTTT. Its protein product is CASSLRTENTDTQYF. Filled out from reference TRBV5-6 and TRBJ2-3, the complete variable domain reads DAGVTQSPTHLIKTRGQQVTLRCSPKSGHDTVSWYQQALGQGPQFIFQYYEEEERQRGNFPDRFSGHQFPNYSSELNVNALLLGDSALYLCASSLRTENTDTQYFGPGTRLTVL.

This rearrangement joins TRBV7-2 to TRBJ2-2, with D perhaps TRBD2 (6 bases). The V end was cut by 5 bases, the J end by 6 bases, with 22 bases between. This CDR3 has 17 residues. Germline CDR1 and CDR2: SGHTA and FQGNSA. The CDR3 nucleotides read TGTGCCAGCAGCGCATACCTAACACCGGAGCGGGCCGGGGAGCTGTTTTTT. Amino acid sequence: CASSAYLTPERAGELFF.

This clonotype was seen at least ten times. This sequence joins TRBV5-1 and TRBJ2-3; the match to TRBD2 covers 10 bases. V was clipped by 4 bases and J by 5 bases; unmatched bases: 10. The germline V gene encodes CDR1 SGHRS and CDR2 YFSETQ. This CDR3 is 16 amino acids long. In nucleotides, the CDR3 is TGCGCCAGCAGCCGTGGACTAGCGGAGGTGATAGATACGCAGTATTTT. This codes for CASSRGLAEVIDTQYF. Drawing the rest from reference TRBV5-1 and TRBJ2-3, the complete variable domain is KAGVTQTPRYLIKTRGQQVTLSCSPISGHRSVSWYQQTPGQGLQFLFEYFSETQRNKGNFPGRFSGRQFSNSRSEMNVSTLELGDSALYLCASSRGLAEVIDTQYFGPGTRLTVL.

The sample holds many counts of this clonotype. This chain links TRBV28 with TRBJ2-5; D is unclear. CDR3 length: 15 residues. V dropped 0 bases and J dropped 1 base, with 9 bases sitting between them. In germline, CDR1 is MDHEN, CDR2 SYDVKM. CDR3: CASSLWAPPQETQYF. The DNA for the CDR3 is TGTGCCAGCAGTTTATGGGCACCCCCCCAAGAGACCCAGTACTTC.

The rearrangement links TRBV4-2 to TRBJ2-7, with D perhaps matching TRBD2 (6 bases). Germline assignment: CDR1 LGHNA and CDR2 YNFKEQ. This CDR3 contains 12 residues. V lost 5 bases and J 5 bases, leaving 10 bases between the germline ends. As DNA, the CDR3 is TGTGCCAGCAGCGGCTGGGGGGACGAGCAGTACTTC. It specifies CASSGWGDEQYF.

V gene TRBV9 combines with J gene TRBJ2-1; 7 bases fit TRBD2. Germline V CDR1 and CDR2: SGDLS, YYNGEE. V was clipped by 0 bases and J by 9 bases; unmatched bases: 3. CDR3 length: 13 residues. This chain's CDR3 is CASSVGLASEQFF. CDR3 bases: TGTGCCAGCAGCGTAGGACTAGCCAGTGAGCAGTTCTTC.

V is TRBV29-1 and J is TRBJ1-1; D remains unclear. Germline V gene sequence: CDR1 SQVTM, CDR2 ANQGSEA. The germline V and J ends were trimmed by 3 bases and 6 bases, with 11 bases remaining between them. This CDR3 region has 12 residues. The CDR3 loop is CSVERVGAEAFF. The CDR3 DNA sequence: TGCAGCGTTGAGAGGGTGGGCGCTGAAGCTTTCTTT.

This clonotype showed up many times. V usage is TRBV10-3 and J usage is TRBJ1-1; D not certain. CDR1 is ENHRY, CDR2 SYGVKD, per germline. The CDR3 spans 15 residues. The V end was cut by 0 bases, the J end by 1 base, with 9 bases between. The CDR3 DNA follows: TGTGCCATCAGTGAGTCGGGGTCTTCGAACACTGAAGCTTTCTTT. It is translated as CAISESGSSNTEAFF.

This clonotype was seen many times. V and J are TRBV6-1 and TRBJ1-1; D is possibly TRBD1 (5 bases). The CDR3 runs 16 residues. Per germline, CDR1 MNHNS and CDR2 SASEGT. V was pared by 7 bases and J by 0 bases, with 18 bases between. The CDR3 coding sequence is TGTGCCAGCACACGCGCCCTGGGGGACCTGAACACTGAAGCTTTCTTT. It is translated as CASTRALGDLNTEAFF.

The V call is TRBV7-8, the J call TRBJ1-4; D perhaps matches TRBD1 (5 bases). Trimming left V 3 bases short and J 7 bases short, with 15 bases between. This CDR3 region has 15 residues. In germline, CDR1 is SGHVS, CDR2 FQNEAQ. This CDR3 is CASSFRFREGEKLFF. The CDR3 nucleotides read TGTGCCAGCAGCTTTCGTTTCAGGGAGGGTGAAAAACTGTTTTTT.

This clonotype was detected ten times or more. The V call is TRBV6-2 or TRBV6-3, the J call TRBJ2-5; TRBD1 aligns across 9 bases. The CDR3 is 13 residues long. V gave up 5 bases and J gave up 5 bases; unmatched junction bases: 3. CDR1 is MNHEY, CDR2 SVGEGT, per germline. The CDR3 DNA is TGTGCCAGCAGTGGGACAGGGCCTGAGACCCAGTACTTC. Translating gives CASSGTGPETQYF.

The chain has TRBV2 and TRBJ1-2, with unresolved D. There are 13 residues in the CDR3. The ends were cut back, 5 bases at V and 5 bases at J, with 12 bases in the middle. The germline V gene encodes CDR1 SNHLY and CDR2 FYNNEI. CDR3 in DNA: TGTGCCAGCAGTAGGACCGAAGCTTATGGCTACACCTTC. This translates into CASSRTEAYGYTF.

This clonotype was counted many times. The genes are TRBV5-4 and TRBJ2-7, with TRBD2 identical over 11 bases. V trimming: 4 bases; J trimming: 4 bases; junction bases outside the gene matches: 7. Germline V gene lookup returns CDR1 SGHNT and CDR2 YYREEE (reference sequence). The CDR3 is 15 amino acids. The CDR3, as DNA: TGTGCCAGCAGCCCCTCGACTAGCGGGAAGTACGAGCAGTACTTC. Encoded protein: CASSPSTSGKYEQYF.